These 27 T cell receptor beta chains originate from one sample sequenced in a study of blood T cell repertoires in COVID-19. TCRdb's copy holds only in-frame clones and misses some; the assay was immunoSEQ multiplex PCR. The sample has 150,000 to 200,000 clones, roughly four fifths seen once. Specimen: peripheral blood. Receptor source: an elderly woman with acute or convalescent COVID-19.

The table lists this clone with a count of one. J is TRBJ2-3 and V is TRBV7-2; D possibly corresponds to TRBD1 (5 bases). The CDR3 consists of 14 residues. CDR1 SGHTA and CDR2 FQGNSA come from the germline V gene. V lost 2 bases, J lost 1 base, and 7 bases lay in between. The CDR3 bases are TGTGCCAGCAGCTTACAGGGCGGCACAGATACGCAGTATTTT. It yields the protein CASSLQGGTDTQYF.

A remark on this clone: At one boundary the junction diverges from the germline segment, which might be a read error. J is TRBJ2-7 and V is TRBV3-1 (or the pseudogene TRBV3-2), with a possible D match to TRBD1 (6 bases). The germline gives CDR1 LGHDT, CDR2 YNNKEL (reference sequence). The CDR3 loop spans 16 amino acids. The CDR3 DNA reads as TGTGCCAGCAGCGAAGACATGGCAGGGACACCCTACGAGCAGTACTTC. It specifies CASSEDMAGTPYEQYF.

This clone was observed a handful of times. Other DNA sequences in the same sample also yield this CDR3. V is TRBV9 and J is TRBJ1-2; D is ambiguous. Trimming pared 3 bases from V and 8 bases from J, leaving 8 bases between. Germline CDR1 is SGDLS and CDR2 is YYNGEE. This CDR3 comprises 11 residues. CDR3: CASSGRSGYTF. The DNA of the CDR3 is TGTGCCAGCAGCGGGAGATCGGGCTACACCTTC.

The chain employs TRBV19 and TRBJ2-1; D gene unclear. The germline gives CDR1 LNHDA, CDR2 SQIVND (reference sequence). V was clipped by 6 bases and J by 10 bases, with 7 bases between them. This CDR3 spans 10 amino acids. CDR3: CASRGVEQFF. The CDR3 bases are TGTGCCAGTAGGGGCGTCGAGCAGTTCTTC.

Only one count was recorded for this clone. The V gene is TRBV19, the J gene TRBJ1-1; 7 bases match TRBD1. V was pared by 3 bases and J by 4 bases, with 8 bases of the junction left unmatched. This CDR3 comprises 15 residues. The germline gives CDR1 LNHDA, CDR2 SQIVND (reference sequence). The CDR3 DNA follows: TGTGCCAGTAGTATCCCCGGCAGGGGGTTCACTGAAGCTTTCTTT. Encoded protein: CASSIPGRGFTEAFF.

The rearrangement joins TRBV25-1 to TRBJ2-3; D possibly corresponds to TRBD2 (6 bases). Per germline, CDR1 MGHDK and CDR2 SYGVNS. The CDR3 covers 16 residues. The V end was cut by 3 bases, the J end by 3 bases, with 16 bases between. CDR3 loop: CASSDFTSSETDTQYF. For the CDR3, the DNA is TGTGCCAGCAGTGATTTTACTAGCAGCGAAACAGATACGCAGTATTTT.

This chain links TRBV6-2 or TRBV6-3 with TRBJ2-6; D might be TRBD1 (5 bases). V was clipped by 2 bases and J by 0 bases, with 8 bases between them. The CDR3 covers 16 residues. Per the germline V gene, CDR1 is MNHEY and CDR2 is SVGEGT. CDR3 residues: CASSYAGHSGANVLTF. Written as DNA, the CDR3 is TGTGCCAGCAGTTACGCAGGACACTCTGGGGCCAACGTCCTGACTTTC.

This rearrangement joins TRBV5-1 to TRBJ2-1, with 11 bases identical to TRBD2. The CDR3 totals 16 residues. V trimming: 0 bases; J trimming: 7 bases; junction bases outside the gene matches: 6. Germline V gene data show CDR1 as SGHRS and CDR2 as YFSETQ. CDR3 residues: CASSLVTSGKGNEQFF. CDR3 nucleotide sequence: TGCGCCAGCAGCTTGGTGACTAGCGGGAAGGGGAATGAGCAGTTCTTC.

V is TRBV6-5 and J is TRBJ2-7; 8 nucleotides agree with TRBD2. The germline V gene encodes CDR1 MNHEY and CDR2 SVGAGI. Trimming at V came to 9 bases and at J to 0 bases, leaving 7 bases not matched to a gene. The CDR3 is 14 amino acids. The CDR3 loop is CASIPRGGSYEQYF. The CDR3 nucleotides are TGTGCCAGTATACCCCGGGGGGGCTCCTACGAGCAGTACTTC.

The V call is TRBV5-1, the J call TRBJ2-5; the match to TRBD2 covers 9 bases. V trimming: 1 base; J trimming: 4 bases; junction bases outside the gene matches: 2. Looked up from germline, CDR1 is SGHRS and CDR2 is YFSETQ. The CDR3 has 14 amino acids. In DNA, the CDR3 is TGCGCCAGCAGCTTGAGCGGGAGGATAGAGACCCAGTACTTC. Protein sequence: CASSLSGRIETQYF.

CDR3 sequence reads: CASRHNPGSMGGYTF. DNA for the CDR3: TGTGCCAGCAGACACAATCCAGGGTCTATGGGTGGCTACACCTTC. This chain connects TRBV7-2 to TRBJ1-2; D is possibly TRBD1 (5 bases). The V and J ends lost 6 bases and 7 bases respectively, with 21 bases between them. Germline CDR1 and CDR2: SGHTA and FQGNSA. The CDR3 totals 15 residues.

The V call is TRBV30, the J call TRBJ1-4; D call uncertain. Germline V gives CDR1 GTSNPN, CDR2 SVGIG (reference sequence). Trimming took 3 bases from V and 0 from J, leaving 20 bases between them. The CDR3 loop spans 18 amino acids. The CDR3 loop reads CAWRGRERRFATNEKLFF. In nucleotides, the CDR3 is TGTGCCTGGAGGGGGAGGGAACGTAGGTTTGCAACTAATGAAAAACTGTTTTTT.

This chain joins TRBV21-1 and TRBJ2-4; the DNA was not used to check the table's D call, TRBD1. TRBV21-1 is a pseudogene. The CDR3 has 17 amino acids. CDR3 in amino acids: CASSKDPNSRAKNIQYF. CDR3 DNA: TGTGCCAGCAGCAAAGACCCTAACAGCAGGGCCAAAAACATTCAGTACTTC.

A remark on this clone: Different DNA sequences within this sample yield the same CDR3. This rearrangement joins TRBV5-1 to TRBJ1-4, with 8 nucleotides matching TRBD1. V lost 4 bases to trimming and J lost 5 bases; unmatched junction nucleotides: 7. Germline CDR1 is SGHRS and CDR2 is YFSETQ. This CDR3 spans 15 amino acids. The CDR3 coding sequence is TGCGCCAGCAGCGAACTGACAGGGGCCAATGAAAAACTGTTTTTT. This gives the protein CASSELTGANEKLFF.

The CDR3 DNA is TGTGCCAGCAGCTCCCGCGGGAGGGGAGCTGGCTATGGCTACACCTTC. Protein: CASSSRGRGAGYGYTF. This chain joins TRBV9 and TRBJ1-2, with D perhaps matching TRBD1 (5 bases). CDR3 length equals 16 residues. Trimming shortened V by 4 bases and J by 4 bases, and 20 bases separated the two germline ends. Looked up from germline, CDR1 is SGDLS and CDR2 is YYNGEE.

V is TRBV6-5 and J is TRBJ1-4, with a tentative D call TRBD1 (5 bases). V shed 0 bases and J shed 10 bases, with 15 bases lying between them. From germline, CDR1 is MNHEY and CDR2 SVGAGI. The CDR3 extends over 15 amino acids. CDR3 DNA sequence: TGTGCCAGCAGTTACTCGGGGACTGCCTTAGGAAAACTGTTTTTT. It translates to CASSYSGTALGKLFF.

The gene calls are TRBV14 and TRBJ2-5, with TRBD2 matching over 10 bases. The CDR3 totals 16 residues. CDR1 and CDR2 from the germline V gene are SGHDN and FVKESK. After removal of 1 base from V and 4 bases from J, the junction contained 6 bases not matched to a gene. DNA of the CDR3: TGTGCCAGCAGCCAAGGAGCGGGAGGGCCCCCAGAGACCCAGTACTTC. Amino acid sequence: CASSQGAGGPPETQYF.

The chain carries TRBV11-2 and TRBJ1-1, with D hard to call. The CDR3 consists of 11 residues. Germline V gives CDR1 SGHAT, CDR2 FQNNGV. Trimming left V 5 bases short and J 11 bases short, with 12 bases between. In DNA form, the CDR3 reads TGTGCCAGCAGCGCCGCCCGAGGCGCTTTCTTT. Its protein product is CASSAARGAFF.

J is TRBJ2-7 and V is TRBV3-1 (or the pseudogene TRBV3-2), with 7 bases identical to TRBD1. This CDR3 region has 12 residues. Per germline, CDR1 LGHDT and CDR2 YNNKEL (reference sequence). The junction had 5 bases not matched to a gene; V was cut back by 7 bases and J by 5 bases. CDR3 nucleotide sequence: TGTGCCAGCACCTTGACAGGGAACGAGCAGTACTTC. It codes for CASTLTGNEQYF.

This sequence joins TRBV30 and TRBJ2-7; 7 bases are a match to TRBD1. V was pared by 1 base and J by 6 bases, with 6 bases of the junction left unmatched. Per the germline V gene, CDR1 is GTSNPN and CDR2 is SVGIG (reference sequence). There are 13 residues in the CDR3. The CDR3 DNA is TGTGCCTGGAGTGCCTTGACAGGGAGCGAGCAGTACTTC. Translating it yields CAWSALTGSEQYF.

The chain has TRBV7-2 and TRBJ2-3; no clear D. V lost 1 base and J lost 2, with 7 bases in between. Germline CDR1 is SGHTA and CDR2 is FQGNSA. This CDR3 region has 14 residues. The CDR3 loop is CASSLVLVTDTQYF. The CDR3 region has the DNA TGTGCCAGCAGCTTAGTACTTGTCACAGATACGCAGTATTTT.

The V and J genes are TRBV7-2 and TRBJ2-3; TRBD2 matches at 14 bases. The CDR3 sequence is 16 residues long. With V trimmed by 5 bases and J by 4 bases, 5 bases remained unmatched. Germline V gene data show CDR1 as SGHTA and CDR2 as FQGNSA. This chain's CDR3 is CASSIGLAGGADTQYF. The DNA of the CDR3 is TGTGCCAGCAGCATAGGACTAGCGGGAGGTGCAGATACGCAGTATTTT.

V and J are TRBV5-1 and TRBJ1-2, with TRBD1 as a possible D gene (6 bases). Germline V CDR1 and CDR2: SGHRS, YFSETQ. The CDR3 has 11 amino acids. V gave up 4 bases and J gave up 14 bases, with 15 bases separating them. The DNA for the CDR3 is TGCGCCAGCAGCCAAGGGGGGGCCCTTACCTTC. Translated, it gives CASSQGGALTF.

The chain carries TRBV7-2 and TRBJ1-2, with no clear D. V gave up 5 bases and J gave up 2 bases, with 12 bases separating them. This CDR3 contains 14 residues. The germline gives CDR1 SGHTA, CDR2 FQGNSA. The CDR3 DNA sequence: TGTGCCAGCAGCGGAGGGAGTGGAAACTATGGCTACACCTTC. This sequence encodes CASSGGSGNYGYTF.

The CDR3 bases are TGTGCCAGCAGCCCCAACAGGGGGTCTGGAAACACCATATATTTT. Translation: CASSPNRGSGNTIYF. This chain links TRBV7-6 with TRBJ1-3; 8 bases are a match to TRBD1. The CDR3 is 15 amino acids. Germline V gene data show CDR1 as SGHVS and CDR2 as FNYEAQ. V lost 5 bases to trimming and J lost 1 base; unmatched junction nucleotides: 4.

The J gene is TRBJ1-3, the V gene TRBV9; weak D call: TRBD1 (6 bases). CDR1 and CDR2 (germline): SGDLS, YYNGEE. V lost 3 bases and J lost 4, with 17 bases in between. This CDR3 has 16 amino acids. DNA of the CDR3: TGTGCCAGCAGCGCAGCCGGCCGGGACACCGGAAACACCATATATTTT. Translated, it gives CASSAAGRDTGNTIYF.

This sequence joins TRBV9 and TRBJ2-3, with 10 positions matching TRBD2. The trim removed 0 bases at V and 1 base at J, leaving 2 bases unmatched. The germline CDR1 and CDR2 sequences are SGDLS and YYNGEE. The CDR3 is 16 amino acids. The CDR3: CASSVGGTSGTDTQYF. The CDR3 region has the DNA TGTGCCAGCAGCGTAGGAGGGACTAGCGGCACAGATACGCAGTATTTT.